A selection of T cell receptor beta chains follows, all from one sample in a study of shared T cell receptors in the human thymus. Only in-frame clones appear in the TCRdb table, and some are missing; sequencing was by immunoSEQ multiplex PCR. This sample has approximately 730,000 clones; around 85% occur once, and the top ten carry roughly 0.01%. The sample also formed part of further work on human thymus T cells.

Material: thymocytes. The receptor source for this set is a girl in the first two years of life with a congenital heart defect. Each CDR3 is given with its conserved first and last residue. D genes are given only for firm matches. Part of the rows lack a size; the others show once, few, many or a class for expanded clones.

J	size	D	length	V	CDR3	DNA
TRBJ2-7	.	.	17	TRBV2	CASRRTMTARSSYEQYF	TGTGCCAGCAGGCGAACTATGACAGCGAGGAGCTCCTACGAGCAGTACTTC
TRBJ1-3	.	.	17	TRBV5-1	CASSRGLESISGNTIYF	TGCGCCAGCAGCCGAGGACTAGAGAGCATCTCTGGAAACACCATATATTTT
TRBJ2-3	.	TRBD1	15	TRBV27	CASSLTRGRADTQYF	TGTGCCAGCAGTTTAACGAGGGGGCGCGCAGATACGCAGTATTTT
TRBJ2-1	.	TRBD1	13	TRBV5-1	CASTTTGMDEQFF	TGCGCCAGCACCACGACAGGGATGGATGAGCAGTTCTTC
TRBJ1-2	.	TRBD1	17	TRBV4-3	CASSQDYEDRGLDGYTF	TGCGCCAGCAGCCAAGATTATGAGGACAGGGGGCTGGATGGCTACACCTTC
TRBJ2-5	.	.	14	TRBV25-1	CASSGKEGQETQYF	TGTGCCAGCAGTGGAAAAGAGGGTCAAGAGACCCAGTACTTC
TRBJ2-2	.	TRBD2	15	TRBV15	CATTSSGGRSGELFF	TGTGCCACCACCTCTAGCGGGGGGCGGTCCGGGGAGCTGTTTTTT
TRBJ1-2	once	.	15	TRBV7-2	CASSPDGGGVYGYTF	TGTGCCAGCAGCCCAGACGGGGGAGGAGTCTATGGCTACACCTTC
TRBJ1-4	.	.	13	TRBV4-3	CASSQPGSGKLFF	TGCGCCAGCAGCCAACCAGGTAGCGGAAAACTGTTTTTT
TRBJ2-1	.	.	15	TRBV19	CASSLDRFQLNEQFF	TGTGCCAGTAGCCTGGACAGATTCCAGCTCAATGAGCAGTTCTTC
TRBJ2-2	.	TRBD1	16	TRBV5-1	CASSVFSGTGVGELFF	TGCGCCAGCAGCGTGTTCTCCGGGACAGGGGTCGGGGAGCTGTTTTTT
TRBJ1-5	once	TRBD1	13	TRBV5-1	CASSPTGNQPQHF	TGCGCCAGCAGTCCGACAGGGAATCAGCCCCAGCATTTT
TRBJ2-6	few	.	15	TRBV25-1	CASREGSSGANVLTF	TGTGCCAGCAGAGAAGGGAGCTCTGGGGCCAACGTCCTGACTTTC
TRBJ2-3	.	TRBD2	15	TRBV5-1	CASSPTSGAPDTQYF	TGCGCCAGCAGCCCGACTAGCGGGGCCCCAGATACGCAGTATTTT
TRBJ1-3	once	.	14	TRBV7-7	CASSTTGNGNTIYF	TGTGCTAGCAGTACAACAGGGAATGGAAACACCATATATTTT
TRBJ2-1	.	TRBD1	20	TRBV15	CATSRGRTGQGADSYNEQFF	TGTGCCACCAGCAGAGGAAGGACAGGGCAAGGTGCGGACTCCTACAATGAGCAGTTCTTC
TRBJ1-2	.	.	14	TRBV19	CASSRPTGKAGYTF	TGTGCCAGTAGTAGACCTACAGGGAAGGCTGGCTACACCTTC
TRBJ1-4	.	.	13	TRBV6-5	CASSKTPRGKLFF	TGTGCCAGCAGCAAAACCCCCCGGGGAAAACTGTTTTTT
TRBJ1-4	.	TRBD1	16	TRBV2	CASSYSIGQGEQKLFF	TGTGCCAGCAGTTATTCAATTGGACAGGGGGAGCAAAAACTGTTTTTT
TRBJ1-2	.	.	15	TRBV5-4	CASSSSLGAPYGYTF	TGTGCCAGCAGCTCCAGTCTTGGGGCGCCCTATGGCTACACCTTC
TRBJ2-7	.	.	14	TRBV27	CASSSLPGVYEQYF	TGTGCCAGCAGTTCCCTCCCGGGGGTATACGAGCAGTACTTC
TRBJ2-5	.	TRBD1	14	TRBV5-1	CASSWDSSQETQYF	TGCGCCAGCAGCTGGGACAGCTCCCAAGAGACCCAGTACTTC
TRBJ2-1	few	.	17	TRBV29-1	CSVVEGGRQEHYNEQFF	TGCAGCGTTGTGGAGGGGGGGAGACAGGAGCACTACAATGAGCAGTTCTTC
TRBJ2-7	few	.	17	TRBV5-1	CASSFTQGGQPKREQYF	TGCGCCAGCAGCTTTACACAGGGTGGACAGCCCAAACGGGAGCAGTACTTC
TRBJ1-4	.	TRBD1	15	TRBV14	CASSQQGATNEKLFF	TGTGCCAGCAGCCAGCAGGGGGCGACTAATGAAAAACTGTTTTTT
TRBJ1-1	.	.	15	TRBV6-5	CASRLGWTPNTEAFF	TGTGCCAGCAGGCTAGGCTGGACACCGAACACTGAAGCTTTCTTT
TRBJ2-7	.	TRBD1	18	TRBV4-1	CASSQVMERTGGVHEQYF	TGCGCCAGCAGCCAAGTTATGGAGAGGACAGGGGGTGTGCACGAGCAGTACTTC
TRBJ1-6	.	.	18	TRBV27	CASSLPRSTNSYNSPLHF	TGTGCCAGCAGTTTGCCCCGATCTACCAACTCCTATAATTCACCCCTCCACTTT
TRBJ1-6	.	TRBD1	16	TRBV2	CASSEADRSGNSPLHF	TGTGCCAGCAGTGAAGCGGACAGGTCGGGGAATTCACCCCTCCACTTT
TRBJ1-6	.	TRBD1	16	TRBV9	CASSETWDSPNSPLHF	TGTGCCAGCAGCGAGACTTGGGACAGCCCGAATTCACCCCTCCACTTT